The text below deals with one TCR beta chain. The data belong to a study of blood T cell repertoires in COVID-19. Study summary: Whether acute or convalescent, the COVID-19 samples came from the United States, Italy and Spain. PBMCs, B-cell-depleted T cells, or T cells provided the cDNA or gDNA that made up the material.

Participant reports of clinical history set cohort assignment. TCRdb's copy holds only in-frame clones and misses some; the assay was immunoSEQ multiplex PCR. The repertoire consists of roughly 400,000 clones, with about nine tenths occurring once and the leading ten covering 1.5% to 2%. J was trimmed by 4 bases and V by 6 bases; bases with no gene match: 13. CDR3 size: 17 residues. Germline V gene data show CDR1 as SGDLS and CDR2 as YYNGEE. This chain connects TRBV9 to TRBJ1-1; 12 nucleotides match TRBD1. Sequencing was performed on PBMCs or T cells enriched from blood (not recorded which). The sequence was collected from a woman aged 30 to 39 who had recovered from COVID-19. The CDR3 sequence: CASTSGTGGSRGTEAFF. CDR3 nucleotides: TGTGCCAGCACCTCCGGGACAGGGGGCTCTCGGGGCACTGAAGCTTTCTTT.